This T cell receptor (beta chain) was sequenced during a study of beta chain features in type 1 diabetes. Points from the study as a whole: Possible PCR preference for shorter templates applied equally to patients and controls.

This clone was counted a single time. The target antigen is unknown. The investigators reverse transcribed all of the isolated RNA, so they sequenced expressed TCRB transcripts. The protocol was immunoSEQ multiplex PCR, while the TCRdb copy is restricted to in-frame clones and leaves out a portion. The sample contains 90,000 to 110,000 clones, almost 40% of which appear only once. Blood was collected once per donor into heparin, averaging about 116 mL. CD4+ naive, central memory, regulatory and stem cell-like memory cells were sorted via CD45RO/CCR7/CD25/CD127/CD95/CD27. The source of this sequence is a woman between 18 and 30 years old in good health. The sequencing input was stem cell memory CD4+ T cells from blood.

The CDR3 bases are TGTGCCAGCAGCTTTTTGGGGCCAATGGGGGATACGCAGTATTTT. The encoded protein is CASSFLGPMGDTQYF. The chain joins TRBV11-2 to TRBJ2-3, with D perhaps matching TRBD1 (5 bases). The CDR3 has 15 amino acids. The germline gives CDR1 SGHAT, CDR2 FQNNGV. The V end was cut by 3 bases, the J end by 6 bases, with 16 bases between. The variable domain in full, with the rest retrieved from reference TRBV11-2 and TRBJ2-3, is EAGVAQSPRYKIIEKRQSVAFWCNPISGHATLYWYQQILGQGPKLLIQFQNNGVVDDSQLPKDRFSAERLKGVDSTLKIQPAKLEDSAVYLCASSFLGPMGDTQYFGPGTRLTVL.